These 29 T cell receptor beta chains share one sample of origin, sequenced in a study of T-cell reconstitution after alpha-beta-depleted transplantation in children. Unique molecular identifiers were incorporated when the TCRbeta library was constructed. TCRdb reprocessed the PCR reads via MiXCR and lists one record per CDR3 protein. The sample lists 360,000 or so distinct CDR3 sequences; around 20% were seen once. The source material was PBMCs from the stem cell graft donor, sampled from the stem cell graft. These receptors came from a human donor who donated a stem cell graft to a child with acute myeloid leukemia.

The chain carries TRBV25-1 and TRBJ2-5; 7 nucleotides match TRBD2. The V and J ends lost 6 bases and 2 bases, in that order; junction bases with no gene match: 12. The CDR3 extends over 16 amino acids. Germline V gene sequence: CDR1 MGHDK, CDR2 SYGVNS. CDR3 nucleotides: TGTGCCAGCAGCTCAGAGGTGGGAGGGAAACAAGAGACCCAGTACTTC. The encoded protein is CASSSEVGGKQETQYF.

The rearrangement uses TRBV27 and TRBJ2-7; 8 positions agree with TRBD2. The J segment lost 7 bases and the V segment lost 5 bases, leaving 13 bases of the junction unmatched. Germline lookup yields CDR1 MNHEY and CDR2 SMNVEV (reference sequence). CDR3 size: 15 residues. CDR3 residues: CASSPEREPSGEQYF. CDR3 sequence (DNA): TGTGCCAGCAGTCCTGAGCGGGAGCCCTCGGGGGAGCAGTACTTC.

The V and J genes are TRBV4-1 and TRBJ2-5; D not certain. Looked up from germline, CDR1 is MGHRA and CDR2 is YSYEKL. Deletions cut 3 bases from V and 4 bases from J, with 15 bases between. This CDR3 has 15 residues. Here the CDR3 reads CASSHNIGLPETQYF. CDR3 nucleotides: TGCGCCAGCAGCCATAATATTGGGCTTCCAGAGACCCAGTACTTC.

The V and J genes are TRBV19 and TRBJ2-7, with D perhaps being TRBD1 or TRBD2 (6 bases each). This CDR3 is built from 13 residues. Germline CDR1 and CDR2: LNHDA and SQIVND (reference sequence). Trimming took 8 bases from V and 4 from J, leaving 15 bases between them. The CDR3 nucleotides read TGTGCCAGTGGGGCCGGGGGCGGATACGAGCAGTACTTC. Amino acid sequence: CASGAGGGYEQYF.

This clonotype has more than one count but fewer than ten. The chain couples TRBV6-1 to TRBJ2-3; possibly TRBD1 for D (6 bases). From germline, CDR1 is MNHNS and CDR2 SASEGT. CDR3 length equals 14 residues. Trimming took off 6 bases at V and 1 base at J, with 11 bases between the two ends. CDR3 protein: CASRIQGGTDTQYF. For the CDR3, the DNA is TGTGCCAGCAGGATACAGGGAGGCACAGATACGCAGTATTTT.

The chain links TRBV5-1 to TRBJ2-3, with no clear D. There are 15 residues in the CDR3. Germline lookup yields CDR1 SGHRS and CDR2 YFSETQ. Trimming shortened V by 0 bases and J by 0 bases, and 8 bases separated the two germline ends. CDR3 DNA: TGCGCCAGCAGCTTGGTATACGCTAGCACAGATACGCAGTATTTT. Protein product: CASSLVYASTDTQYF.

This clonotype was counted between two and nine times. This chain links TRBV7-2 with TRBJ2-7; the match to TRBD2 covers 12 bases. This CDR3 has 15 residues. Germline CDR1 is SGHTA and CDR2 is FQGNSA. V shed 4 bases and J 3 bases; nucleotides not matched to a gene: 4. CDR3 region: CASSSQTSGGYEQYF. CDR3 sequence (DNA): TGTGCCAGCAGCTCACAGACTAGCGGGGGCTACGAGCAGTACTTC. Filled out from reference TRBV7-2 and TRBJ2-7, the complete variable domain reads GAGVSQSPSNKVTEKGKDVELRCDPISGHTALYWYRQSLGQGLEFLIYFQGNSAPDKSGLPSDRFSAERTGGSVSTLTIQRTQQEDSAVYLCASSSQTSGGYEQYFGPGTRLTVT.

This clonotype showed up just a few times. The DNA of the CDR3 is TGCGCCAGCCGGGGTACGGCGGCGGGAATGGTGAATGAGCAGTTCTTC. Protein product: CASRGTAAGMVNEQFF. The rearrangement joins TRBV5-1 to TRBJ2-1, with a tentative D call TRBD2 (6 bases). Trimming took off 7 bases at V and 7 bases at J, with 24 bases between the two ends. Germline V gene lookup returns CDR1 SGHRS and CDR2 YFSETQ. This CDR3 region has 16 residues.

This clonotype was seen more than once but under ten times. The chain carries TRBV12-3 or TRBV12-4 and TRBJ2-5; 9 nucleotides agree with TRBD2. CDR3 length: 15 amino acids. V lost 6 bases and J lost 3; bases outside the gene matches: 8. The CDR3 region is CASSSPSSGEETQYF. The CDR3 bases are TGTGCCAGCAGCTCCCCCTCTAGCGGGGAAGAGACCCAGTACTTC.

V is TRBV10-1 and J is TRBJ2-5, with D tentatively TRBD1 (6 bases). Germline CDR1 and CDR2: WNHNN and SYGVQD (reference sequence). The CDR3 has 13 residues. The V end lost 8 bases, the J end lost 0 bases, and 10 bases lay between the germline ends. CDR3 DNA sequence: TGCGCCAGCCTTCGGGACAACCAAGAGACCCAGTACTTC. Its protein product is CASLRDNQETQYF.

This clonotype was picked up many times. The V gene is TRBV7-9, the J gene TRBJ2-7; unclear D gene. The V end lost 5 bases, the J end lost 2 bases, and 10 bases lay between the germline ends. The germline CDR1 and CDR2 sequences are SEHNR and FQNEAQ (reference sequence). This CDR3 is built from 13 residues. This CDR3 reads CASSDDTTYEQYF. CDR3 in DNA: TGTGCCAGCAGCGACGACACTACCTACGAGCAGTACTTC.

The chain recombines TRBV6-5 with TRBJ2-6; either TRBD1 or TRBD2 may fit D (5 bases each). V lost 4 bases, J lost 0 bases, and 10 bases lay in between. The CDR3 loop spans 16 amino acids. Germline V CDR1 and CDR2: MNHEY, SVGAGI. The CDR3 protein is CASSSPGSSGANVLTF. CDR3 coding DNA: TGTGCCAGCAGTTCCCCAGGGAGCTCTGGGGCCAACGTCCTGACTTTC.

The chain couples TRBV11-1 to TRBJ2-5, with TRBD1 as a possible D gene (5 bases). Germline V lookup: CDR1 SGHAT, CDR2 FQDESV (reference sequence). CDR3 length: 14 residues. V was trimmed by 5 bases and J by 0 bases, leaving 10 bases between them. The CDR3: CASSKDMYQETQYF. CDR3 nucleotides: TGTGCCAGCAGCAAGGACATGTACCAAGAGACCCAGTACTTC.

This chain joins TRBV5-1 and TRBJ2-1; D uncertain. Germline CDR1 SGHRS, CDR2 YFSETQ. The CDR3 extends over 13 amino acids. The CDR3 protein is CASRPSSYNEQFF. CDR3 in DNA: TGCGCATCCCGGCCTAGCTCCTACAATGAGCAGTTCTTC.

At least ten counts were recorded for this clonotype. This sequence joins TRBV7-9 and TRBJ2-1; D is undetermined. CDR3 length: 13 residues. Germline V lookup: CDR1 SEHNR, CDR2 FQNEAQ (reference sequence). Trimming left V 5 bases short and J 8 bases short, with 13 bases between. CDR3 loop: CASSPALRHEQFF. DNA of the CDR3: TGTGCCAGCAGCCCCGCCCTCAGGCATGAGCAGTTCTTC.

This clonotype came up many times. The chain combines TRBV20-1 with TRBJ2-1, with 8 bases that match TRBD2. The CDR3 extends over 12 amino acids. Trimming took 6 bases from V and 10 from J; bases not matched to a gene: 8. Looked up from germline, CDR1 is DFQATT and CDR2 is SNEGSKA (reference sequence). The CDR3 DNA follows: TGCAGTGCCGAGCCGGGACTAGACGAGCAGTTCTTC. Its protein is CSAEPGLDEQFF.

The chain has TRBV5-1 and TRBJ2-7; 9 bases match TRBD1. From germline, CDR1 is SGHRS and CDR2 YFSETQ. The J segment lost 1 base and the V segment lost 3 bases, leaving 2 bases of the junction unmatched. The CDR3 contains 14 residues. Here the CDR3 DNA reads TGCGCCAGCAGCTGGGACAGGGTTTCCTACGAGCAGTACTTC. This gives the protein CASSWDRVSYEQYF.

The rearrangement joins TRBV29-1 to TRBJ2-7, with no clear D. The CDR3 has 14 residues. The germline CDR1 and CDR2 sequences are SQVTM and ANQGSEA. Trimming shortened V by 4 bases and J by 3 bases, and 16 bases separated the two germline ends. For the CDR3, the DNA is TGCAGCGTTGTCGTCATGTCACTTTACTACGAGCAGTACTTC. Amino acids: CSVVVMSLYYEQYF.

The sample holds a few counts of this clonotype. J is TRBJ1-5 and V is TRBV7-8, with D unresolved. CDR1 is SGHVS and CDR2 is FQNEAQ in the germline V gene. The CDR3 runs 15 residues. V was cut by 1 base and J by 3 bases, with 10 bases left in between. CDR3 coding DNA: TGTGCCAGCAGCTTAGAGCCGGGTCCCAATCAGCCCCAGCATTTT. The encoded protein is CASSLEPGPNQPQHF.

This clonotype turned up a few times. The chain joins TRBV7-3 to TRBJ2-6, with 7 nucleotides matching TRBD2. After removal of 1 base from V and 0 bases from J, the junction contained 0 bases not matched to a gene. Germline V lookup: CDR1 SGHTA, CDR2 FQGTGA. The CDR3 has 16 amino acids. The CDR3 region is CASSLSGGSGANVLTF. In nucleotides, the CDR3 is TGTGCCAGCAGCTTAAGCGGGGGCTCTGGGGCCAACGTCCTGACTTTC.

In its sample, this clonotype was seen a few times. The chain combines TRBV28 with TRBJ2-7; 8 nucleotides agree with TRBD1. Germline CDR1 reads MDHEN; CDR2 reads SYDVKM. Losses at the gene ends were 11 bases for V and 0 bases for J; bases not matched to a gene: 6. This CDR3 has 13 residues. CDR3: CAVQGAPSYEQYF. Here the CDR3 DNA reads TGTGCCGTTCAGGGGGCACCCTCCTACGAGCAGTACTTC.

This chain connects TRBV24-1 to TRBJ2-1; no reliable D call. Trimming stripped 2 bases from V and 6 bases from J, with 10 bases between. Looked up from germline, CDR1 is KGHDR and CDR2 is SFDVKD. This CDR3 comprises 14 residues. The CDR3 nucleotides read TGTGCCACCAGTGATTCCCTAGTGATCAATGAGCAGTTCTTC. It codes for CATSDSLVINEQFF.

The gene calls are TRBV12-3 or TRBV12-4 and TRBJ2-4; possibly TRBD2 for D (5 bases). The CDR3 extends over 13 amino acids. V was clipped by 6 bases and J by 6 bases, with 12 bases between them. CDR3 residues: CASRIEGRNIQYF. CDR3 coding DNA: TGTGCCAGCAGAATCGAAGGGAGAAACATTCAGTACTTC.

The chain links TRBV9 to TRBJ2-7; D unresolved. CDR1 SGDLS and CDR2 YYNGEE come from the germline V gene. The CDR3 is 14 residues long. V dropped 0 bases and J dropped 2 bases, with 9 bases sitting between them. The chain's CDR3 is CASSVDGSPYEQYF. DNA of the CDR3: TGTGCCAGCAGCGTAGATGGGTCCCCCTACGAGCAGTACTTC.

This clonotype has a handful of counts. The genes are TRBV20-1 and TRBJ2-5; weak D call: TRBD1 (5 bases). Per germline, CDR1 DFQATT and CDR2 SNEGSKA (reference sequence). V lost 3 bases to trimming and J lost 0 bases, with 20 bases between them. The CDR3 consists of 17 residues. The DNA for the CDR3 is TGCAGTGCTAGTAACGACAGTCAAGTGTTTTACCAAGAGACCCAGTACTTC. The encoded protein is CSASNDSQVFYQETQYF.

The sample holds many counts of this clonotype. The genes are TRBV12-3 or TRBV12-4 and TRBJ2-1, with D hard to call. Trimming stripped 5 bases from V and 6 bases from J, with 11 bases between. The CDR3 loop spans 13 amino acids. CDR3 loop: CASSTTPFNEQFF. In nucleotides, the CDR3 is TGTGCCAGCAGTACGACACCGTTCAATGAGCAGTTCTTC.

Ten or more counts support this clonotype. V gene TRBV20-1 combines with J gene TRBJ2-3; TRBD1 might be the D (6 bases). CDR3 length: 15 amino acids. From germline, CDR1 is DFQATT and CDR2 SNEGSKA (reference sequence). Between the trimmed V and J ends, which lost 2 bases and 0 bases, there was a span of 12 bases. CDR3 nucleotides: TGCAGTGCTAGATCCCGACAGGAAAGCACAGATACGCAGTATTTT. Residues: CSARSRQESTDTQYF.

The gene calls are TRBV27 and TRBJ2-7; 8 positions agree with TRBD2. Germline V gives CDR1 MNHEY, CDR2 SMNVEV (reference sequence). There are 13 residues in the CDR3. The V segment lost 5 bases and the J segment 3 bases; nucleotides outside the gene matches: 3. Here the CDR3 DNA reads TGTGCCAGCAGTAGCGGGAGTTACTACGAGCAGTACTTC. As protein: CASSSGSYYEQYF.

This clonotype was detected a few times. In nucleotides, the CDR3 is TGTGCCACCAGTGATTTCACTCGAGGGGAGACCCAGTACTTC. Its translation is CATSDFTRGETQYF. J is TRBJ2-5 and V is TRBV24-1; perhaps TRBD2 as D (5 bases). Germline values: CDR1 KGHDR, CDR2 SFDVKD. The CDR3 extends over 14 amino acids. V was pared by 1 base and J by 5 bases, with 10 bases between.